What follows are 20 T cell receptor beta chains derived from one specimen sequenced in a study of PD-1 blockade in classical Hodgkin lymphoma. All trial patients relapsed after autologous stem cell transplantation. Measured with immunoSEQ multiplex PCR; TCRdb has only the in-frame clones, and not every one. The repertoire holds about 36,000 clones, 60% to 80% seen once, with 12% to 15% in the top ten. Here the sequenced sample was peripheral blood mononuclear cells (PBMCs), taken before the second cycle of nivolumab. The source of these receptors is a human donor with classical Hodgkin lymphoma.

The V call is TRBV28, the J call TRBJ2-1; D may be TRBD2 (6 bases). This CDR3 is 13 amino acids long. Germline V gene sequence: CDR1 MDHEN, CDR2 SYDVKM. V lost 4 bases, J lost 15 bases, and 19 bases lay in between. CDR3 coding DNA: TGTGCCAGCAGTTCGTATAGTGGAGGGAGTCTGTTCTTC. This codes for CASSSYSGGSLFF. The full variable domain, in which reference TRBV28 and TRBJ2-1 provide the parts outside the CDR3, is DVKVTQSSRYLVKRTGEKVFLECVQDMDHENMFWYRQDPGLGLRLIYFSYDVKMKEKGDIPEGYSVSREKKERFSLILESASTNQTSMYLCASSSYSGGSLFFGPGTRLTVL.

V usage is TRBV9 and J usage is TRBJ2-7; 10 bases match TRBD2. This CDR3 has 14 residues. With V trimmed by 3 bases and J by 2 bases, 2 bases remained unmatched. CDR1 SGDLS and CDR2 YYNGEE come from the germline V gene. The CDR3 nucleotides are TGTGCCAGCAGCGCTACTAGCGGGACCTACGAGCAGTACTTC. This codes for CASSATSGTYEQYF.

This clone was detected only once. The chain joins TRBV6-6 to TRBJ2-7; unclear D gene. The CDR3 has 14 amino acids. V lost 5 bases, J lost 3 bases, and 14 bases lay in between. Per germline, CDR1 MNHNY and CDR2 SVGAGI (reference sequence). The CDR3 spells CASSVVVGDYEQYF. The CDR3 DNA reads as TGTGCCAGCAGTGTCGTCGTTGGGGACTACGAGCAGTACTTC.

V gene TRBV6-1 combines with J gene TRBJ2-3; unclear D gene. V gave up 6 bases and J gave up 5 bases, with 12 bases separating them. Germline lookup yields CDR1 MNHNS and CDR2 SASEGT. The CDR3 covers 13 residues. DNA for the CDR3: TGTGCCAGCAGGGGCCGGGCTCTAGATACGCAGTATTTT. This sequence encodes CASRGRALDTQYF.

This clone is a singleton in its sample. The chain combines TRBV5-1 with TRBJ2-1; the match to TRBD2 covers 11 bases. Germline CDR1 is SGHRS and CDR2 is YFSETQ. The V and J ends lost 4 bases and 7 bases, in that order; junction bases with no gene match: 13. This CDR3 spans 17 amino acids. CDR3 DNA: TGCGCCAGCAGCCCCTGGGTTAGCGGGAGGGCGGGGAATGAGCAGTTCTTC. Its protein product is CASSPWVSGRAGNEQFF.

The chain links TRBV7-9 to TRBJ2-7; the D gene is possibly TRBD2 (5 bases). Germline V gives CDR1 SEHNR, CDR2 FQNEAQ (reference sequence). The CDR3 is 15 residues long. Trimming took off 1 base at V and 4 bases at J, with 14 bases between the two ends. The CDR3 is CASSLDRAGVYEQYF. The CDR3 DNA reads TGTGCCAGCAGCTTAGATCGTGCGGGCGTGTACGAGCAGTACTTC.

This CDR3 reads CASSQNIGGGGELFF. Written as DNA, the CDR3 is TGCGCCAGCAGCCAAAATATAGGGGGTGGCGGGGAGCTGTTTTTT. This chain connects TRBV4-3 to TRBJ2-2; the D gene is possibly TRBD1 (6 bases). CDR3 length equals 15 residues. The germline gives CDR1 LGHNA, CDR2 YSLEER. Trimming stripped 2 bases from V and 7 bases from J, with 14 bases between.

This clone was observed a few times. The V call is TRBV6-1, the J call TRBJ1-5; a weak D match, TRBD1 (6 bases). The CDR3 length is 14 residues. V lost 7 bases, J lost 9 bases, and 19 bases lay in between. CDR1 and CDR2 (germline): MNHNS, SASEGT. Here the CDR3 reads CASNPQGKVMPQHF. The CDR3 bases are TGTGCCAGCAATCCACAGGGTAAGGTTATGCCCCAGCATTTT.

This chain uses TRBV19 with TRBJ1-5; no definite D call. This CDR3 is built from 15 residues. The V gene lost 10 bases and the J gene lost 0 bases, with 16 bases spanning the gap. Per germline, CDR1 LNHDA and CDR2 SQIVND (reference sequence). CDR3 amino acids: CATRTTRNSNQPQHF. The CDR3 nucleotides are TGTGCCACCCGTACGACAAGAAATAGCAATCAGCCCCAGCATTTT. Filled out from reference TRBV19 and TRBJ1-5, the complete variable domain reads DGGITQSPKYLFRKEGQNVTLSCEQNLNHDAMYWYRQDPGQGLRLIYYSQIVNDFQKGDIAEGYSVSREKKESFPLTVTSAQKNPTAFYLCATRTTRNSNQPQHFGDGTRLSIL.

The chain has TRBV6-5 and TRBJ2-2, with TRBD2 matching over 13 bases. Germline values: CDR1 MNHEY, CDR2 SVGAGI. V lost 7 bases, J lost 5 bases, and 4 bases stayed unmatched. The CDR3 length is 15 residues. CDR3 in DNA: TGTGCCAGCAATAGACTAGCGGGGGGAACCGGGGAGCTGTTTTTT. It codes for CASNRLAGGTGELFF.

The chain uses TRBV27 and TRBJ1-5; 8 bases map to TRBD1. V gave up 10 bases and J gave up 11 bases; unmatched junction bases: 19. The CDR3 totals 15 residues. CDR1 MNHEY and CDR2 SMNVEV come from the germline V gene (reference sequence). In nucleotides, the CDR3 is TGTGCCACTCGAAGGACAGGGTCTTATGAAGGTGCCCAGCATTTT. Amino acid sequence: CATRRTGSYEGAQHF.

The gene calls are TRBV7-9 and TRBJ1-1, with 10 positions matching TRBD1. This CDR3 contains 14 residues. Germline V gene sequence: CDR1 SEHNR, CDR2 FQNEAQ (reference sequence). The junction had 3 bases not matched to a gene; V was cut back by 0 bases and J by 8 bases. This CDR3 reads CASSLAGQGREAFF. The CDR3, as DNA: TGTGCCAGCAGCTTAGCGGGACAGGGGAGGGAAGCTTTCTTT.

The genes are TRBV9 and TRBJ2-5, with 7 nucleotides matching TRBD2. The V gene end was trimmed by 0 bases and the J gene end by 2 bases; junction bases not matched to a gene: 4. CDR1 and CDR2 (germline): SGDLS, YYNGEE. CDR3 length equals 15 residues. CDR3 residues: CASSVDPGGQETQYF. Here the CDR3 DNA reads TGTGCCAGCAGCGTAGACCCGGGAGGACAAGAGACCCAGTACTTC.

The chain joins TRBV5-1 to TRBJ2-3; a possible D gene is TRBD2 (5 bases). From germline, CDR1 is SGHRS and CDR2 YFSETQ. Trimming cost V 4 bases and J 2 bases, with 11 bases left between them. This CDR3 has 14 residues. CDR3 in amino acids: CASSPGTITDTQYF. The CDR3 coding sequence is TGCGCCAGCAGCCCGGGAACTATCACAGATACGCAGTATTTT.

The V and J genes are TRBV5-1 and TRBJ2-7; possibly TRBD2 for D (6 bases). The V gene's germline CDR1 is SGHRS and CDR2 YFSETQ. Deletions cut 4 bases from V and 0 bases from J, with 17 bases between. The CDR3 contains 16 residues. CDR3: CASSLGHGGSSYEQYF. CDR3 nucleotide sequence: TGCGCCAGCAGCCTTGGCCACGGGGGTAGCTCCTACGAGCAGTACTTC.

DNA of the CDR3: TGTGCCAGCAGTCGGACAGTGAACACTGAAGCTTTCTTT. Translation gives CASSRTVNTEAFF. The V gene is TRBV6-1, the J gene TRBJ1-1; the D gene is possibly TRBD1 (6 bases). V shed 5 bases and J shed 0 bases, with 7 bases lying between them. This CDR3 has 13 amino acids. Germline lookup yields CDR1 MNHNS and CDR2 SASEGT.

The gene calls are TRBV28 and TRBJ1-2; 9 nucleotides line up with TRBD1. This CDR3 is 18 amino acids long. The J segment lost 1 base and the V segment lost 4 bases, leaving 13 bases of the junction unmatched. Per the germline V gene, CDR1 is MDHEN and CDR2 is SYDVKM. The CDR3 region is CASSSAPGQGHFNYGYTF. CDR3 nucleotide sequence: TGTGCCAGCAGTTCGGCACCGGGACAGGGCCATTTTAACTATGGCTACACCTTC.

The CDR3 loop is CASRSTSGRAWGQETQYF. In DNA form, the CDR3 reads TGTGCCAGTAGATCTACTAGCGGGAGGGCCTGGGGTCAAGAGACCCAGTACTTC. The chain has TRBV19 and TRBJ2-5, with TRBD2 matching over 13 bases. V dropped 6 bases and J dropped 2; count of bases not matched to a gene: 12. Germline CDR1 is LNHDA and CDR2 is SQIVND (reference sequence). This CDR3 has 18 amino acids.

The sample holds one count of this clone. V usage is TRBV11-2 and J usage is TRBJ2-1; 8 bases fit TRBD2. The V gene's germline CDR1 is SGHAT and CDR2 FQNNGV. The V and J ends lost 0 bases and 9 bases, in that order; junction bases with no gene match: 7. The CDR3 consists of 15 residues. CDR3 bases: TGTGCCAGCAGCTTAGACCGACTAGCGATGAGTGAGCAGTTCTTC. This translates into CASSLDRLAMSEQFF.

This clone is labeled as medium-sized. The chain carries TRBV29-1 and TRBJ2-7; TRBD1 aligns across 9 bases. CDR1 and CDR2 from the germline V gene are SQVTM and ANQGSEA. The CDR3 extends over 14 amino acids. The ends lost 6 bases at V and 5 bases at J; junction bases unmatched: 11. The CDR3 DNA is TGCAGCGTCCTCCCGGGACAGGGAACCCACGAGCAGTACTTC. This sequence encodes CSVLPGQGTHEQYF.